This T cell receptor (beta chain) was observed in a study of cytomegalovirus exposure and HLA in healthy donors. The overall study: Of approximately 400 genotyped donors, 81% clustered with self-reported Caucasian donors. Notes on the study in general: Certain sequence variants were highly shared and formed a cluster, and this cluster was likely a sequencing artifact. Highest at DRB1 and lowest at HLA-C, TCR association rates differed among HLA loci in a later analysis. Prediction of most subjects' HLA-A and HLA-B alleles by TCR beta sequences was reportedly accurate.

Germline CDR1 reads MGHRA; CDR2 reads YSYEKL. This CDR3 region has 15 residues. Trimming removed 3 bases from V and 4 bases from J; junction bases left unmatched: 6. For this clone: The antigen is undetermined.

The primer mix had 60 Vbeta and 13 Jbeta primers. TCRdb's copy holds only in-frame clones and misses some; the assay was immunoSEQ multiplex PCR. The sample gives some 190,000 clones, roughly 80% of which show up once; about 2.4% is in the top ten. The rearrangement uses TRBV4-1 and TRBJ2-5; 9 bases align to TRBD1. This clonotype was sampled from a male donor in good health and CMV-seronegative. Sequenced material: PBMCs. The CDR3 nucleotides read TGCGCCAGCAGCCATAGGACAGGGGAGGGAGAGACCCAGTACTTC. Translating gives CASSHRTGEGETQYF.